The rows below give T cell receptor beta chains drawn from one sample of a study of blood T cell repertoires in COVID-19. Data came from immunoSEQ multiplex PCR; TCRdb stores just in-frame clones and leaves some out. In the table there are about 72,000 clones, over 75% of which are singletons. Specimen: peripheral blood. The receptors were gathered from a man between 65 and 85 years old with active or convalescent COVID-19. Both conserved end residues are part of each CDR3. D genes are given only for firm matches. Where a row states a size, it is once, few, many or the class of an expanded clone; other rows omit it.

size: .; V: TRBV6-4; J: TRBJ1-5; D: .; CDR3: CASSEQSNQPQHF; DNA: TGTGCCAGCAGTGAGCAGTCCAATCAGCCCCAGCATTTT
size: .; V: TRBV7-9; J: TRBJ1-1; D: .; CDR3: CASSLTGGTEAFF; DNA: TGTGCCAGCAGCTTGACAGGAGGTACTGAAGCTTTCTTT
size: .; V: TRBV7-2; J: TRBJ1-2; D: .; CDR3: CASSLVGEGYTF; DNA: TGTGCCAGCAGCTTAGTAGGGGAAGGCTACACCTTC
size: few; V: TRBV6-5; J: TRBJ1-1; D: .; CDR3: CASSFSGMNTEAFF; DNA: TGTGCCAGCAGTTTTTCAGGGATGAACACTGAAGCTTTCTTT
size: .; V: TRBV30; J: TRBJ1-4; D: TRBD1; CDR3: CAWGDSRKKLFF; DNA: TGTGCCTGGGGGGACAGTCGGAAAAAACTGTTTTTT
size: .; V: TRBV30; J: TRBJ2-5; D: TRBD2; CDR3: CAWTHGTIQETQYF; DNA: TGTGCCTGGACCCACGGGACTATCCAAGAGACCCAGTACTTC
size: .; V: TRBV5-1; J: TRBJ1-2; D: .; CDR3: CASNPGGAPNYGYTF; DNA: TGCGCCAGCAACCCCGGGGGGGCGCCGAACTATGGCTACACCTTC
size: .; V: TRBV4-1; J: TRBJ1-1; D: TRBD1; CDR3: CASSPDRGRPENTEAFF; DNA: TGCGCCAGCAGCCCAGACAGGGGGCGGCCGGAGAACACTGAAGCTTTCTTT
size: .; V: TRBV19; J: TRBJ2-7; D: TRBD2; CDR3: CASSVRLAPAYEQYF; DNA: TGTGCCAGTAGTGTGCGACTAGCGCCTGCCTACGAGCAGTACTTC
size: .; V: TRBV7-2; J: TRBJ1-6; D: .; CDR3: CASSFGSNNSPLHF; DNA: TGTGCCAGCAGCTTCGGTAGCAATAATTCACCCCTCCACTTT
size: .; V: TRBV5-1; J: TRBJ1-1; D: TRBD1; CDR3: CASTYTPGQVNTEAFF; DNA: TGCGCCAGCACTTATACCCCGGGACAGGTAAACACTGAAGCTTTCTTT
size: .; V: TRBV6-4; J: TRBJ2-1; D: .; CDR3: CASSGFTSYNEQFF; DNA: TGTGCCAGCTCAGGTTTTACCTCCTACAATGAGCAGTTCTTC
size: .; V: TRBV18; J: TRBJ1-4; D: TRBD1; CDR3: CASSPGTVEKLFF; DNA: TGTGCCAGCTCACCCGGGACAGTAGAAAAACTGTTTTTT
size: .; V: TRBV28; J: TRBJ2-7; D: .; CDR3: CASSGTPRYEQYF; DNA: TGTGCCAGCAGCGGGACACCCCGTTACGAGCAGTACTTC
size: .; V: TRBV30; J: TRBJ1-3; D: TRBD1; CDR3: CAWNPQGGGNTIYF; DNA: TGTGCCTGGAACCCTCAGGGGGGAGGAAACACCATATATTTT
size: .; V: TRBV7-9; J: TRBJ2-5; D: .; CDR3: CASSPPGETQYF; DNA: TGTGCCAGCAGCCCCCCCGGAGAGACCCAGTACTTC
size: .; V: TRBV11-3; J: TRBJ2-2; D: .; CDR3: CASSLQGPGELFF; DNA: TGTGCCAGCAGCCTACAGGGCCCCGGGGAGCTGTTTTTT
size: .; V: TRBV12-1; J: TRBJ2-7; D: .; CDR3: CASSIRGTSAVYEQYF; DNA: TGTGCCAGCAGCATCAGAGGGACTAGCGCGGTCTACGAGCAGTACTTC
size: .; V: TRBV28; J: TRBJ1-5; D: TRBD1; CDR3: CASRTGTGANQPQHF; DNA: TGTGCCAGCAGAACCGGGACAGGGGCTAATCAGCCCCAGCATTTT
size: .; V: TRBV28; J: TRBJ1-2; D: TRBD1; CDR3: CASSDQQGGGYTF; DNA: TGTGCCAGCAGTGACCAACAGGGGGGAGGCTACACCTTC
size: once; V: TRBV27; J: TRBJ2-1; D: .; CDR3: CASSLSKGGGGGYNEQFF; DNA: TGTGCCAGCAGTTTATCGAAAGGCGGGGGAGGGGGTTACAATGAGCAGTTCTTC
size: .; V: TRBV5-1; J: TRBJ1-1; D: TRBD1; CDR3: CASSFHGTANTEAFF; DNA: TGCGCCAGCAGCTTTCATGGGACAGCGAACACTGAAGCTTTCTTT
size: .; V: TRBV5-6; J: TRBJ1-4; D: TRBD1; CDR3: CASSADRVLNEKLFF; DNA: TGTGCCAGCAGCGCAGACAGGGTCCTTAATGAAAAACTGTTTTTT
size: .; V: TRBV6-4; J: TRBJ2-7; D: TRBD1; CDR3: CASSGQGSSYEQYF; DNA: TGTGCCAGCAGTGGACAGGGGTCCTCCTACGAGCAGTACTTC
size: once; V: TRBV7-2; J: TRBJ2-5; D: .; CDR3: CASSLPRPTSTRLQETQYF; DNA: TGTGCCAGCAGCTTACCGCGACCGACCTCTACTAGGCTACAAGAGACCCAGTACTTC
size: .; V: TRBV5-8; J: TRBJ2-5; D: TRBD1; CDR3: CASRKGGEETQYF; DNA: TGTGCCAGCAGAAAAGGGGGCGAAGAGACCCAGTACTTC
size: .; V: TRBV24-1; J: TRBJ2-1; D: TRBD2; CDR3: CATSDRGVRPEQFF; DNA: TGTGCCACCAGTGATCGGGGGGTGAGGCCTGAGCAGTTCTTC
size: .; V: TRBV11-1; J: TRBJ2-7; D: .; CDR3: CASSGPGEPYEQYF; DNA: TGTGCCAGCAGCGGCCCAGGGGAACCCTACGAGCAGTACTTC
size: .; V: TRBV18; J: TRBJ2-7; D: .; CDR3: CASSREDRDYEQYF; DNA: TGTGCCAGCTCCCGGGAGGACAGGGACTACGAGCAGTACTTC
size: once; V: TRBV28; J: TRBJ1-1; D: .; CDR3: CASSSGVRTEAFF; DNA: TGTGCCAGCAGCAGCGGGGTTAGGACTGAAGCTTTCTTT
size: .; V: TRBV12-3/TRBV12-4; J: TRBJ2-1; D: .; CDR3: CASSSYGNNEQFF; DNA: TGTGCCAGCAGCTCGTATGGCAACAATGAGCAGTTCTTC
size: .; V: TRBV9; J: TRBJ1-1; D: TRBD1; CDR3: CASRETGAVNTEAFF; DNA: TGTGCCAGCAGGGAGACAGGGGCTGTGAACACTGAAGCTTTCTTT
size: .; V: TRBV7-3; J: TRBJ2-7; D: .; CDR3: CASSSVRGDEQYF; DNA: TGTGCCAGCAGTTCCGTCAGGGGAGACGAGCAGTACTTC
size: .; V: TRBV30; J: TRBJ2-3; D: .; CDR3: CAWSGPGGADTQYF; DNA: TGTGCCTGGAGTGGTCCCGGCGGGGCAGATACGCAGTATTTT
size: .; V: TRBV7-8; J: TRBJ2-7; D: .; CDR3: CASSFSSGTTFYEQYF; DNA: TGTGCCAGCAGCTTTTCTTCCGGGACAACGTTCTACGAGCAGTACTTC
size: .; V: TRBV6-2/TRBV6-3; J: TRBJ2-7; D: TRBD2; CDR3: CASSSPLLAGGNEQYF; DNA: TGTGCCAGCAGTTCACCTCTACTAGCGGGAGGAAACGAGCAGTACTTC
size: .; V: TRBV2; J: TRBJ1-3; D: TRBD1; CDR3: CASSLGQHNSGNTIYF; DNA: TGTGCCAGCAGTCTGGGACAGCACAACTCTGGAAACACCATATATTTT
size: .; V: TRBV7-2; J: TRBJ2-3; D: .; CDR3: CASSAPSRGTQYF; DNA: TGTGCCAGCAGCGCCCCGTCCAGGGGAACGCAGTATTTT
size: many; V: TRBV6-5; J: TRBJ1-5; D: TRBD1; CDR3: CASSLTGPNQPQHF; DNA: TGTGCCAGCAGCCTGACAGGGCCCAATCAGCCCCAGCATTTT
size: .; V: TRBV18; J: TRBJ2-2; D: TRBD1; CDR3: CASSDRQGRTGELFF; DNA: TGTGCCAGCTCAGATAGACAGGGTCGGACCGGGGAGCTGTTTTTT
size: .; V: TRBV29-1; J: TRBJ2-1; D: .; CDR3: CSVEAVVAAQFF; DNA: TGCAGCGTTGAAGCAGTAGTAGCGGCTCAGTTCTTC
size: once; V: TRBV5-1; J: TRBJ1-1; D: .; CDR3: CASRRDLNTEAFF; DNA: TGCGCCAGCAGGCGGGACTTGAACACTGAAGCTTTCTTT
size: few; V: TRBV11-1; J: TRBJ1-1; D: .; CDR3: CASSLVSRIEAFF; DNA: TGTGCCAGCAGCTTAGTTAGCCGGATTGAAGCTTTCTTT
size: .; V: TRBV6-5; J: TRBJ2-7; D: .; CDR3: CATQKSGLYEQYF; DNA: TGTGCCACCCAAAAGTCAGGATTGTACGAGCAGTACTTC
size: .; V: TRBV6-2/TRBV6-3; J: TRBJ2-5; D: TRBD2; CDR3: CASSYLTSGQETQYF; DNA: TGTGCCAGCAGTTATCTGACTAGCGGCCAAGAGACCCAGTACTTC